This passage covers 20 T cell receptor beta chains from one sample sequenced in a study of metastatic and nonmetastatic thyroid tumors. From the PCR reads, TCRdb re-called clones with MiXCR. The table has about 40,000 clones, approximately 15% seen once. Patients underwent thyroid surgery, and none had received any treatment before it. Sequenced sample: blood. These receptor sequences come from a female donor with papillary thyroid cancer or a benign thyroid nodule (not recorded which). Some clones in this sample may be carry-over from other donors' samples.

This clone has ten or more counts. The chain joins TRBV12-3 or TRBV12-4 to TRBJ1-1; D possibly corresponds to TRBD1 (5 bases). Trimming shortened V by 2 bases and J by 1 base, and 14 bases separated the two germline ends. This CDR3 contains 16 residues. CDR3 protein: CASSLLVWGGNTEAFF. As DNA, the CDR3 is TGTGCCAGCAGTTTATTGGTTTGGGGGGGGAACACTGAAGCTTTCTTT.

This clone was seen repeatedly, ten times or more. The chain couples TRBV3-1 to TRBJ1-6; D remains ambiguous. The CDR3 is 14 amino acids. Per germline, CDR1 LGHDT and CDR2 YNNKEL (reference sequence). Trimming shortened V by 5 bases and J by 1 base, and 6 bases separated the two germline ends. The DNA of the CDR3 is TGTGCCAGCAGCAGGGAATCCTATAATTCACCCCTCCACTTT. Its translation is CASSRESYNSPLHF.

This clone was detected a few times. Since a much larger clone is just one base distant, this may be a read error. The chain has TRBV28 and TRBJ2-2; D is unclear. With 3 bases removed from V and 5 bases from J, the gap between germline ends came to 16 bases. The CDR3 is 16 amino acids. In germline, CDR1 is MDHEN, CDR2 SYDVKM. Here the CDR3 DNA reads TGTGCCAGCAGTTTTCCCCTGGGCTATTCGACCGGGGAGCTGTTTTTT. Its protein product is CASSFPLGYSTGELFF.

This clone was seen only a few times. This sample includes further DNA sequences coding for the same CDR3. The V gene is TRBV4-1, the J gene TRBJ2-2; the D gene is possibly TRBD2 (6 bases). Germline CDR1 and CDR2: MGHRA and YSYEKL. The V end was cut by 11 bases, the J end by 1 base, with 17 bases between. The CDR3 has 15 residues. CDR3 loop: CAGRAGGMNTGELFF. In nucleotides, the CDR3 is TGCGCCGGGCGGGCTGGGGGGATGAACACCGGGGAGCTGTTTTTT.

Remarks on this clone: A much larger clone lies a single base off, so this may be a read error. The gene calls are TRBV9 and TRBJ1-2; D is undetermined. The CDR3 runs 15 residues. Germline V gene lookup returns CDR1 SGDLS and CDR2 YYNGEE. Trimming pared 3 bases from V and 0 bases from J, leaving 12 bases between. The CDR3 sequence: CASSAGVAANYGYTF. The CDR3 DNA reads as TGTGCCAGCAGCGCGGGAGTCGCTGCTAACTATGGCTACACCTTC.

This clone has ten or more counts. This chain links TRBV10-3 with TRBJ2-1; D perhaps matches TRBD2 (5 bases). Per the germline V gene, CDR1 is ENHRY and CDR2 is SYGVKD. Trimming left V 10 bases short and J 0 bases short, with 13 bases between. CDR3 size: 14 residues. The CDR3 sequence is CATVEDSSYNEQFF. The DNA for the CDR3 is TGTGCCACCGTGGAGGATAGCTCCTACAATGAGCAGTTCTTC.

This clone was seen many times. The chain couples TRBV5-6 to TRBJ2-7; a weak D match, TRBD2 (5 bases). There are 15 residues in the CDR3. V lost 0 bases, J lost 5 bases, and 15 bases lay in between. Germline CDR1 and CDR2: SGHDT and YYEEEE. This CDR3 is CASSLAARWRDEQYF. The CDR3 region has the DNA TGTGCCAGCAGCTTGGCGGCTAGGTGGCGGGACGAGCAGTACTTC. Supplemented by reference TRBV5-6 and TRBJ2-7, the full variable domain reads DAGVTQSPTHLIKTRGQQVTLRCSPKSGHDTVSWYQQALGQGPQFIFQYYEEEERQRGNFPDRFSGHQFPNYSSELNVNALLLGDSALYLCASSLAARWRDEQYFGPGTRLTVT.

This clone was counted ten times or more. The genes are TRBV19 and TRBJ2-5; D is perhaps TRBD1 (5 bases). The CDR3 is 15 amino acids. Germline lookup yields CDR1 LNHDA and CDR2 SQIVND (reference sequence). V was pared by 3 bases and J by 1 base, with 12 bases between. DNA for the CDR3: TGTGCCAGTAGTATTCCAAGGGGAACCCAAGAGACCCAGTACTTC. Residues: CASSIPRGTQETQYF. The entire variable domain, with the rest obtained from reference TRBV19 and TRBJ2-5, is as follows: DGGITQSPKYLFRKEGQNVTLSCEQNLNHDAMYWYRQDPGQGLRLIYYSQIVNDFQKGDIAEGYSVSREKKESFPLTVTSAQKNPTAFYLCASSIPRGTQETQYFGPGTRLLVL.

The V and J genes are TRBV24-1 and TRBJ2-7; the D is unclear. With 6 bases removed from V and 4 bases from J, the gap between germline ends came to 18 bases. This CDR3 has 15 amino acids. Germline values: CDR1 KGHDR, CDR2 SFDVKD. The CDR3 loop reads CATSYRTGMRYEQYF. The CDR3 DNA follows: TGTGCCACCAGTTACAGAACCGGCATGAGATACGAGCAGTACTTC.

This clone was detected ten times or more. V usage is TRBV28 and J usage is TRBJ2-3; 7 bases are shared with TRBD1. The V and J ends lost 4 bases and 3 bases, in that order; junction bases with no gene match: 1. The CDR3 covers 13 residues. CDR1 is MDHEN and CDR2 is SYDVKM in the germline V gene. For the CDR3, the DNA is TGTGCCAGCAGTTCGACAGGGACAGATACGCAGTATTTT. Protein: CASSSTGTDTQYF.

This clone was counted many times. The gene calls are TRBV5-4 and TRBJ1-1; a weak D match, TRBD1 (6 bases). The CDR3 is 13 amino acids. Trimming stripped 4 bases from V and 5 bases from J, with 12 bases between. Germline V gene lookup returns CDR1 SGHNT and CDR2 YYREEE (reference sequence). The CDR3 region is CASSLGGRTEAFF. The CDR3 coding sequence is TGTGCCAGCAGCCTAGGGGGGAGGACTGAAGCTTTCTTT. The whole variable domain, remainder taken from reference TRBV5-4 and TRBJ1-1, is ETGVTQSPTHLIKTRGQQVTLRCSSQSGHNTVSWYQQALGQGPQFIFQYYREEENGRGNFPPRFSGLQFPNYSSELNVNALELDDSALYLCASSLGGRTEAFFGQGTRLTVV.

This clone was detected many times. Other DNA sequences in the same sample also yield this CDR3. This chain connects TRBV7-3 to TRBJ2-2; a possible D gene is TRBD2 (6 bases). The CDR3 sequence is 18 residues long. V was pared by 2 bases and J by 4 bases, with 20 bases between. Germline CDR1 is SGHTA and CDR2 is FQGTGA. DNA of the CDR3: TGTGCCAGCAGCTTATGGCAAGGTGGGCGGGGCCCCACCGGGGAGCTGTTTTTT. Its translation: CASSLWQGGRGPTGELFF.

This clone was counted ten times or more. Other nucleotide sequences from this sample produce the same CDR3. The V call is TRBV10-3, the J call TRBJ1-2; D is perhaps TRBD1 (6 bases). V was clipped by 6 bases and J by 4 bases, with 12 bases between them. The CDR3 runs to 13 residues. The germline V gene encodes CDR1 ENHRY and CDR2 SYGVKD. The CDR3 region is CAISEGEPYGYTF. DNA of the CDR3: TGTGCCATCAGCGAGGGGGAGCCCTATGGCTACACCTTC.

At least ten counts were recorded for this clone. Written as DNA, the CDR3 is TGTGCCAGCAGTTTACGACAAGAGACCCAGTACTTC. Translating gives CASSLRQETQYF. The rearrangement uses TRBV13 and TRBJ2-5; D not certain. The CDR3 has 12 residues. Trimming shortened V by 6 bases and J by 2 bases, and 7 bases separated the two germline ends. Germline V CDR1 and CDR2: PRHDT, FYEKMQ (reference sequence).

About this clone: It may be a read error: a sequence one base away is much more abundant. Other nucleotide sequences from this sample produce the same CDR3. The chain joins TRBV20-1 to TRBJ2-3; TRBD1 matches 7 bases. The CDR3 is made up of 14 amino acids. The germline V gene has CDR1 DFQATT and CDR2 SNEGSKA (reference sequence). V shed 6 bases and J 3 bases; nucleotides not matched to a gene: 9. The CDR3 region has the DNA TGCAGTGCCATACAGGGGACGGCAACAGATACGCAGTATTTT. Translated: CSAIQGTATDTQYF.

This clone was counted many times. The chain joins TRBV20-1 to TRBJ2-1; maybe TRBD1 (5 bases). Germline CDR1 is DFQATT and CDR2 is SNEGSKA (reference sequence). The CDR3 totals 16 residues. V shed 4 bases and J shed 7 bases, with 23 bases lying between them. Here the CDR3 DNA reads TGCAGTGCTATTCTCCCCCGGGCAGGGTTGAGGAATGAGCAGTTCTTC. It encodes CSAILPRAGLRNEQFF.

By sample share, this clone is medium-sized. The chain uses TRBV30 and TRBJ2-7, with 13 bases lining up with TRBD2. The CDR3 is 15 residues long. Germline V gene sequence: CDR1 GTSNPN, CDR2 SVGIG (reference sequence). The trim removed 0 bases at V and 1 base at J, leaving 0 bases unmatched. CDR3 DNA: TGTGCCTGGAGTGTACTAGCGGGGGGGTCCTACGAGCAGTACTTC. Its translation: CAWSVLAGGSYEQYF.

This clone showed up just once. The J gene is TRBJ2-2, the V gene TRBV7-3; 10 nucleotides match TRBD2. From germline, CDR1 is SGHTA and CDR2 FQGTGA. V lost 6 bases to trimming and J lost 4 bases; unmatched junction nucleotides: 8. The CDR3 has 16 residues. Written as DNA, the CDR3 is TGTGCCAGCAGTCCAGCGGGAGGGTCGGGCACCGGGGAGCTGTTTTTT. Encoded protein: CASSPAGGSGTGELFF.

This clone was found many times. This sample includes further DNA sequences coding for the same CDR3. Written as DNA, the CDR3 is TGTGCCAGCAGCCAAAAGCTAAGGAGCGGGGGGATCGTAGAGACCCAGTACTTC. Protein sequence: CASSQKLRSGGIVETQYF. This chain links TRBV3-1 with TRBJ2-5, with 9 positions matching TRBD2. After removal of 2 bases from V and 4 bases from J, the junction contained 14 bases not matched to a gene. The CDR3 totals 18 residues. Germline CDR1 LGHDT, CDR2 YNNKEL (reference sequence).

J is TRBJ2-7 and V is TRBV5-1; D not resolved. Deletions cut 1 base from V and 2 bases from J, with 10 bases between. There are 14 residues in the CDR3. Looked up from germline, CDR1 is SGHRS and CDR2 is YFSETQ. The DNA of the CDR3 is TGCGCCAGCAGCTTGTTTCCGGGCGCCTACGAGCAGTACTTC. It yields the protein CASSLFPGAYEQYF. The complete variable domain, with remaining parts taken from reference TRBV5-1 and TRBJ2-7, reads KAGVTQTPRYLIKTRGQQVTLSCSPISGHRSVSWYQQTPGQGLQFLFEYFSETQRNKGNFPGRFSGRQFSNSRSEMNVSTLELGDSALYLCASSLFPGAYEQYFGPGTRLTVT.